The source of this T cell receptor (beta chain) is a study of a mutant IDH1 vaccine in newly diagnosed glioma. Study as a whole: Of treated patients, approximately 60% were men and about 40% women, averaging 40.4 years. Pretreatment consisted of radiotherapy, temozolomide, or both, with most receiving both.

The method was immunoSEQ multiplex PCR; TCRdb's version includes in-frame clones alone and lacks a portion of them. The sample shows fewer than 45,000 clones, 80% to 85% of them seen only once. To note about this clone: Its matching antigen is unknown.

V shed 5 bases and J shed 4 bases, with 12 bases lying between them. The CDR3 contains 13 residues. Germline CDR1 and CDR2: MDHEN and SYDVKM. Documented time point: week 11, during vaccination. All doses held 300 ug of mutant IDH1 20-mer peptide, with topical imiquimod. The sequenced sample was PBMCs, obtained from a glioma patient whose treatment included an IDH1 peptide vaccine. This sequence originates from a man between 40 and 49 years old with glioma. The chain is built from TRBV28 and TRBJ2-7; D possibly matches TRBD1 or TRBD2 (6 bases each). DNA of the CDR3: TGTGCCAGCAGTCAAGGGGGGTTGTACGAGCAGTACTTC. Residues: CASSQGGLYEQYF.